The 10 T cell receptor beta chains given below trace back to one sample, sequenced in a study of cytomegalovirus exposure and HLA in healthy donors. Amplification used 60 Vbeta primers and 13 Jbeta primers. Method: immunoSEQ multiplex PCR; TCRdb's copy keeps in-frame clones and lacks some. Here the sample spans around 150,000 clones, roughly 85% being singletons. Source material: PBMCs. The source of these receptors is a man aged 35 to 55 in good health and CMV-seropositive.

The chain employs TRBV5-8 and TRBJ1-4; 7 bases map to TRBD1. CDR1 and CDR2 from the germline V gene are SGHTS and YDEGEE. With 0 bases clipped from V and 3 bases from J, the junction kept 2 bases outside the gene matches. CDR3 length equals 15 residues. CDR3 bases: TGTGCCAGCAGCTTGGGAGGACAGGCTAATGAAAAACTGTTTTTT. Its protein is CASSLGGQANEKLFF.

The chain recombines TRBV5-1 with TRBJ2-6; 7 nucleotides line up with TRBD1. This CDR3 has 17 residues. In germline, CDR1 is SGHRS, CDR2 YFSETQ. With V trimmed by 3 bases and J by 2 bases, 8 bases remained unmatched. In DNA, the CDR3 is TGCGCCAGCAGCTCTACAGGGGCTTCGGCTGGGGCCAACGTCCTGACTTTC. The encoded protein is CASSSTGASAGANVLTF.

The chain uses TRBV28 and TRBJ2-7, with a weak D call TRBD2 (6 bases). Trimming stripped 6 bases from V and 3 bases from J, with 12 bases between. The CDR3 length is 13 residues. CDR1 and CDR2 (germline): MDHEN, SYDVKM. Written as DNA, the CDR3 is TGTGCCAGCAGACCTGTAGCGGACTACGAGCAGTACTTC. It is translated as CASRPVADYEQYF.

This clone was picked up a small number of times. The chain has TRBV6-4 and TRBJ2-3; TRBD1 might be the D (6 bases). The germline V gene has CDR1 MRHNA and CDR2 SNTAGT. The CDR3 is 13 amino acids. Trimming took off 5 bases at V and 3 bases at J, with 9 bases between the two ends. This CDR3 is CASSYRETDTQYF. The DNA for the CDR3 is TGTGCCAGCAGTTACAGGGAGACAGATACGCAGTATTTT.

The rearrangement uses TRBV7-8 and TRBJ1-6; D remains unclear. Germline CDR1 and CDR2: SGHVS and FQNEAQ. The CDR3 loop spans 13 amino acids. V was trimmed by 3 bases and J by 7 bases, leaving 7 bases between them. The CDR3 DNA is TGTGCCAGCAGCTTCACAGAGAATTCACCCCTCCACTTT. As protein: CASSFTENSPLHF.

This chain connects TRBV6-5 to TRBJ2-2; 7 bases line up with TRBD1. The junction had 7 bases not matched to a gene; V was cut back by 5 bases and J by 7 bases. CDR1 is MNHEY, CDR2 SVGAGI, per germline. The CDR3 loop spans 14 amino acids. The DNA for the CDR3 is TGTGCCAGCAGTACTGGGACAGACCACGGGGAGCTGTTTTTT. Its translation: CASSTGTDHGELFF.

This clone turned up a few times. J is TRBJ2-7 and V is TRBV13; tentatively, D is TRBD1 (6 bases). The germline V and J ends were trimmed by 3 bases and 1 base, with 10 bases remaining between them. The CDR3 has 14 amino acids. Germline values: CDR1 PRHDT, CDR2 FYEKMQ (reference sequence). The CDR3 reads CASSFAGESYEQYF. In DNA form, the CDR3 reads TGTGCCAGCAGCTTTGCAGGGGAGTCCTACGAGCAGTACTTC.

The chain uses TRBV27 and TRBJ2-1, with D maybe TRBD1 (6 bases). Germline V gene sequence: CDR1 MNHEY, CDR2 SMNVEV (reference sequence). CDR3 size: 16 residues. V was pared by 2 bases and J by 10 bases, with 21 bases between. The chain's CDR3 is CASSLGGGGFLGEQFF. For the CDR3, the DNA is TGTGCCAGCAGTTTAGGGGGCGGTGGCTTTCTTGGGGAGCAGTTCTTC.

The V and J genes are TRBV6-1 and TRBJ1-2; D possibly corresponds to TRBD1 (6 bases). Trimming stripped 5 bases from V and 8 bases from J, with 12 bases between. The CDR3 contains 12 residues. Germline CDR1 is MNHNS and CDR2 is SASEGT. CDR3 loop: CASSLQGVGYTF. The CDR3 DNA follows: TGTGCCAGCAGTTTACAGGGAGTCGGCTACACCTTC.

The CDR3, as DNA: TGCGCCAGCAGCCAAGAGGGGGGGCAACATCAGCCCCAGCATTTT. Translated: CASSQEGGQHQPQHF. The J gene is TRBJ1-5, the V gene TRBV4-1; D is possibly TRBD1 (6 bases). V lost 0 bases, J lost 5 bases, and 11 bases lay in between. The CDR3 is 15 amino acids. Germline values: CDR1 MGHRA, CDR2 YSYEKL.